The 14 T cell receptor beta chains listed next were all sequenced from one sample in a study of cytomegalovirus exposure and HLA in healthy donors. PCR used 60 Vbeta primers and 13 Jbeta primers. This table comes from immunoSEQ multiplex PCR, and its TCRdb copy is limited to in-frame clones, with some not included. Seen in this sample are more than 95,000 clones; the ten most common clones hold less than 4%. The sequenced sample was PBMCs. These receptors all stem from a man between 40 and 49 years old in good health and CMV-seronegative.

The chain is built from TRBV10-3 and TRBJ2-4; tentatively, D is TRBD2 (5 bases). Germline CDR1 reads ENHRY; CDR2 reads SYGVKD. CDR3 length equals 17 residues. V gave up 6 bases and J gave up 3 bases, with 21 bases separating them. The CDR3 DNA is TGTGCCATCAGGCAAGGGTTAACGGGATCGGGCAAAAACATTCAGTACTTC. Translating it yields CAIRQGLTGSGKNIQYF.

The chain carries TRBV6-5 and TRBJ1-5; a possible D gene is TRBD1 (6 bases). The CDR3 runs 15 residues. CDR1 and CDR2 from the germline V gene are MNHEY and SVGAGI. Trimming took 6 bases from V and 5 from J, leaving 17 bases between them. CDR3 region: CASSRGGATDQPQHF. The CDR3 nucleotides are TGTGCCAGCAGCCGCGGGGGGGCGACGGATCAGCCCCAGCATTTT.

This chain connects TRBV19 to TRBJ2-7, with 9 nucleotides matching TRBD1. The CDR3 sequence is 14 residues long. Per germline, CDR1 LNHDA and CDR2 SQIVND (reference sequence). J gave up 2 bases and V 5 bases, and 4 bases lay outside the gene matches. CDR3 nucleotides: TGTGCCAGTAGTCCGGGACAGGGTCCCTACGAGCAGTACTTC. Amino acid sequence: CASSPGQGPYEQYF.

The CDR3: CASRGQFDNQPQHF. The CDR3 DNA is TGTGCCAGCCGTGGACAGTTCGACAATCAGCCCCAGCATTTT. The J gene is TRBJ1-5, the V gene TRBV6-1, with D possibly being TRBD1 (6 bases). Germline V gene lookup returns CDR1 MNHNS and CDR2 SASEGT. The CDR3 has 14 residues. Trimming cost V 8 bases and J 3 bases, with 14 bases left between them.

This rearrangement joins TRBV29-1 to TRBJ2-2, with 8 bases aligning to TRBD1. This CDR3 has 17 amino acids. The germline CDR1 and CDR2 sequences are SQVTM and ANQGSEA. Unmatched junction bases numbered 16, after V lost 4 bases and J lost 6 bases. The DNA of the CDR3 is TGCAGCGTTGCCCTTCCCGGACAGGGCATTTTATCCGGGGAGCTGTTTTTT. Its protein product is CSVALPGQGILSGELFF.

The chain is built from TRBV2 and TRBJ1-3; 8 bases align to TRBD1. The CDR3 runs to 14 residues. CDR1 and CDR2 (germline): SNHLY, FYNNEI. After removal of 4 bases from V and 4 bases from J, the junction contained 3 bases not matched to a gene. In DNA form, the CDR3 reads TGTGCCAGCAGTGGACAGGGGTCCGGAAACACCATATATTTT. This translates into CASSGQGSGNTIYF. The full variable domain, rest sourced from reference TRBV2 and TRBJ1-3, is EPEVTQTPSHQVTQMGQEVILRCVPISNHLYFYWYRQILGQKVEFLVSFYNNEISEKSEIFDDQFSVERPDGSNFTLKIRSTKLEDSAMYFCASSGQGSGNTIYFGEGSWLTVV.

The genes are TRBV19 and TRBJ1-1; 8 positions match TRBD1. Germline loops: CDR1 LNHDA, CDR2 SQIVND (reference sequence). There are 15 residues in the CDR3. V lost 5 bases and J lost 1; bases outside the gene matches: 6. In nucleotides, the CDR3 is TGTGCCAGTAGTTCCGACAGGGGCGCGAACACTGAAGCTTTCTTT. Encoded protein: CASSSDRGANTEAFF.

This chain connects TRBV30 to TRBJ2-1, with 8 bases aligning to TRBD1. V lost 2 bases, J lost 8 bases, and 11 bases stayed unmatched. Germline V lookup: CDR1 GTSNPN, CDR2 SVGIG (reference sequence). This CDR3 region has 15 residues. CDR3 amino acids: CAWSNLGQGLYEQFF. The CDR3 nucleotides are TGTGCCTGGAGTAACCTTGGACAGGGCCTCTATGAGCAGTTCTTC. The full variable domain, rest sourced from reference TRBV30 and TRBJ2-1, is SQTIHQWPATLVQPVGSPLSLECTVEGTSNPNLYWYRQAAGRGLQLLFYSVGIGQISSEVPQNLSASRPQDRQFILSSKKLLLSDSGFYLCAWSNLGQGLYEQFFGPGTRLTVL.

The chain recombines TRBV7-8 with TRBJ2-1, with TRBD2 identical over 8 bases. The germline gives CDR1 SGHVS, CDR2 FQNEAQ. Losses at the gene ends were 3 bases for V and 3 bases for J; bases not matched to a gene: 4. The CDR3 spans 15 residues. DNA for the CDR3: TGTGCCAGCAGCTTTAGCGGGAATATCTACAATGAGCAGTTCTTC. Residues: CASSFSGNIYNEQFF.

CDR3 loop: CASSPNLAGGPEQYF. In nucleotides, the CDR3 is TGTGCCAGCAGCCCCAATCTAGCGGGGGGCCCCGAGCAGTACTTC. V is TRBV7-2 and J is TRBJ2-7; 11 bases map to TRBD2. The CDR3 has 15 residues. Germline loops: CDR1 SGHTA, CDR2 FQGNSA. V gave up 5 bases and J gave up 6 bases; unmatched junction bases: 9.

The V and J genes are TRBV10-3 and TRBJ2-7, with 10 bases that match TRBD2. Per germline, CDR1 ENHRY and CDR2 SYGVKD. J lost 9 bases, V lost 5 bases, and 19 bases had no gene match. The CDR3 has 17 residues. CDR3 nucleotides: TGTGCCATCAGTTCCCAGGGGCTAGCGGGGGTTCTCTGGGGGCAGTACTTC. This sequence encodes CAISSQGLAGVLWGQYF.

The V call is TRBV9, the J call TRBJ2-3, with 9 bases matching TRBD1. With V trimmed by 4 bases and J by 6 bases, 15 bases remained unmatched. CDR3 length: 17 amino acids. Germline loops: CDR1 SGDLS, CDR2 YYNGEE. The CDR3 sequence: CASSPRERTGAMDTQYF. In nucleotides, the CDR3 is TGTGCCAGCAGCCCCCGGGAGAGGACAGGGGCGATGGATACGCAGTATTTT.

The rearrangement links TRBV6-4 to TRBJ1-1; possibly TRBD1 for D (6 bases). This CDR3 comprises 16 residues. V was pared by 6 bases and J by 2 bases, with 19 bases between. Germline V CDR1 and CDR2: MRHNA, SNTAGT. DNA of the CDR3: TGTGCCAGCAGAGTCTCCGGGACACTATCCAACACTGAAGCTTTCTTT. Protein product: CASRVSGTLSNTEAFF.

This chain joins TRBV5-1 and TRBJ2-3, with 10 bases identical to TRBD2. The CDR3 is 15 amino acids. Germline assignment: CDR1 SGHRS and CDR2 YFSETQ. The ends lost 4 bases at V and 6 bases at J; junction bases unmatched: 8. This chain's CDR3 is CASSQGNSGGDTQYF. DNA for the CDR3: TGCGCCAGCAGCCAGGGGAATAGCGGGGGGGATACGCAGTATTTT.